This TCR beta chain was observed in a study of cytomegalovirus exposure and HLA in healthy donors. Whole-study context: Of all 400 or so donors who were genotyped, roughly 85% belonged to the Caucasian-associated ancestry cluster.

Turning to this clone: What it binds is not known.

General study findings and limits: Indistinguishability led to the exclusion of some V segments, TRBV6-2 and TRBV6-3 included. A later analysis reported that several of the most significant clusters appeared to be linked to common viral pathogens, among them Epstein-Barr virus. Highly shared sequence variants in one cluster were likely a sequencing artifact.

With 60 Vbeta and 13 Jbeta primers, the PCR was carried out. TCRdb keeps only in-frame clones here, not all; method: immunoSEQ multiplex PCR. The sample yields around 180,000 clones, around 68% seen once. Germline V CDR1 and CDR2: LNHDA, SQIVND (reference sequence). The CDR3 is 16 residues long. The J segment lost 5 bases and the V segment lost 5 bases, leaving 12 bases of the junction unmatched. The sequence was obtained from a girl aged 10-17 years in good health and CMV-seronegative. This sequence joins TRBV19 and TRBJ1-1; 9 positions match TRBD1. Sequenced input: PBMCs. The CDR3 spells CASSPGQGRGRTEAFF. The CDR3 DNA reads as TGTGCCAGTAGTCCGGGACAGGGAAGAGGAAGAACTGAAGCTTTCTTT.